The sequence of this T cell receptor beta chain was determined in a study of control samples from healthy donors and cancer patients. Profiled with immunoSEQ multiplex PCR; TCRdb holds only in-frame clones, not every one. The table shows roughly 120,000 clones, with more than 85% occurring only once. CDR3 length: 13 residues. Trimming left V 6 bases short and J 4 bases short, with 12 bases between. Germline assignment: CDR1 KGHSH and CDR2 LQKENI. Sequencing was done on a sample of blood. The chain joins TRBV18 to TRBJ1-2; TRBD1 is a possible D gene (6 bases). The origin of this receptor is a woman aged 45-65 years in good health. The CDR3 loop reads CASSPGEAYGYTF. The CDR3 bases are TGTGCCAGCTCGCCAGGGGAGGCCTATGGCTACACCTTC. Full variable domain (rest looked up from reference TRBV18 and TRBJ1-2): NAGVMQNPRHLVRRRGQEARLRCSPMKGHSHVYWYRQLPEEGLKFMVYLQKENIIDESGMPKERFSAEFPKEGPSILRIQQVVRGDSAAYFCASSPGEAYGYTFGSGTRLTVV.